This TCR beta chain stems from a study of T-cell reconstitution after alpha-beta-depleted transplantation in children. J was trimmed by 4 bases and V by 4 bases; bases with no gene match: 9. Germline V gives CDR1 SGHRS, CDR2 YFSETQ. The length of the CDR3 is 16 residues. The authors prepared the TCRbeta library with unique molecular identifiers. Using its own MiXCR run on the PCR reads, TCRdb lists one record per CDR3 protein. The sample contains about 120,000 distinct CDR3 sequences, about 9.4% of which appear only once. At least ten counts were recorded for this clonotype. The chain combines TRBV5-1 with TRBJ2-2; TRBD1 matches at 8 bases. The specimen was PBMCs from the stem cell graft donor, collected from the stem cell graft. The source of this sequence is a human donor who donated a stem cell graft to a child with acute lymphoblastic leukemia. CDR3 sequence (DNA): TGCGCCAGCAGCAACGCGGACAGGGCTGGCACCGGGGAGCTGTTTTTT. This encodes CASSNADRAGTGELFF.